This TCR beta chain was sequenced for a study of blood T cell repertoires in COVID-19. Study-wide context: The United States, Italy and Spain supplied acute and convalescent COVID-19 samples. PBMCs, B-cell-depleted T cells, or T cells provided the cDNA or gDNA that made up the material.

This clone was observed once. The CDR3 is 13 amino acids. Germline-derived CDR1 and CDR2 are MNHEY and SVGAGI. V trimming: 8 bases; J trimming: 4 bases; junction bases outside the gene matches: 5. Original data processing: Using reference gene primer amplification, nucleated cell counts were estimated. The method was immunoSEQ multiplex PCR; TCRdb's version includes in-frame clones alone and lacks a portion of them. Clonal size and the V and J genes are those of that table, whereas D and trimming came from the DNA. The profile shows hundreds of thousands of clones, approximately 84% of them singletons.

The rearrangement links TRBV6-5 to TRBJ2-1; 7 nucleotides align to TRBD1. This receptor was identified in a man aged 35 to 55 with acute or convalescent COVID-19. The sequencing input was peripheral blood. The CDR3 DNA reads as TGTGCCAGCTTCGGGACAGAGTACAATGAGCAGTTCTTC. Translation gives CASFGTEYNEQFF.